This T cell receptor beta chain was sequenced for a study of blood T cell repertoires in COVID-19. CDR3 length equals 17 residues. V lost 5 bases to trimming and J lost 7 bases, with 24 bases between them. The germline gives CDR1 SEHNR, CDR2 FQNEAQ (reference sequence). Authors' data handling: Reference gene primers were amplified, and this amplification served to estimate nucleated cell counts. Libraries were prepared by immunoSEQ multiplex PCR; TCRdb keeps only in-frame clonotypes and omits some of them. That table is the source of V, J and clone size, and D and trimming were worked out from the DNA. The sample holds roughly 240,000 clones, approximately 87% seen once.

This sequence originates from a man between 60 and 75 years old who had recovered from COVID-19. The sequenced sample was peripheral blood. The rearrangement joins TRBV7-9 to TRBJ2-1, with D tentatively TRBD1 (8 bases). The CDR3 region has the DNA TGTGCCAGCAGCATCACGGTAGGACAGGGAGGGTCTAATGAGCAGTTCTTC. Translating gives CASSITVGQGGSNEQFF.